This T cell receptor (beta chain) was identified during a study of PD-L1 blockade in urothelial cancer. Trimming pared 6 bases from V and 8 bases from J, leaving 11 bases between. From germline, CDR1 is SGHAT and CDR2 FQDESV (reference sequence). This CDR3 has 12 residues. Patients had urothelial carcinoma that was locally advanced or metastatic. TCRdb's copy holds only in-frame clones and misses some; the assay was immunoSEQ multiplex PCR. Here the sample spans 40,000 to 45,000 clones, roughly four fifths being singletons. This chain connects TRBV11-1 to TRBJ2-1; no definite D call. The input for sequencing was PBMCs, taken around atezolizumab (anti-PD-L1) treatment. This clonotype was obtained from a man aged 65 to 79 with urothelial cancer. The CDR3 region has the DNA TGTGCCAGCAGAGTCGACTCGGATGAGCAGTTCTTC. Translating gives CASRVDSDEQFF.